This T cell receptor beta chain comes out of a study of blood T cell repertoires in COVID-19. Study information: Samples taken during acute and convalescent COVID-19 were collected in the United States, Italy and Spain.

CDR1 is SNHLY, CDR2 FYNNEI, per germline. There are 13 residues in the CDR3. The J segment lost 8 bases and the V segment lost 6 bases, leaving 4 bases of the junction unmatched. Authors' data handling: The authors estimated nucleated cell counts from reference gene primer amplification. Clones were sequenced by immunoSEQ multiplex PCR, and TCRdb holds only the in-frame ones, with some missing. V, J and clone size reflect that table, while D and trimming were determined from the DNA. The sample lists some 320,000 clones, about 87% occurring once. V gene TRBV2 combines with J gene TRBJ1-6; TRBD1 matches 7 bases. Sequenced input: peripheral blood. The TCR originated in a woman in her 30s who had recovered from COVID-19. CDR3 bases: TGTGCCAGCAGGGGACAGCTAGATTCACCCCTCCACTTT. Protein product: CASRGQLDSPLHF.